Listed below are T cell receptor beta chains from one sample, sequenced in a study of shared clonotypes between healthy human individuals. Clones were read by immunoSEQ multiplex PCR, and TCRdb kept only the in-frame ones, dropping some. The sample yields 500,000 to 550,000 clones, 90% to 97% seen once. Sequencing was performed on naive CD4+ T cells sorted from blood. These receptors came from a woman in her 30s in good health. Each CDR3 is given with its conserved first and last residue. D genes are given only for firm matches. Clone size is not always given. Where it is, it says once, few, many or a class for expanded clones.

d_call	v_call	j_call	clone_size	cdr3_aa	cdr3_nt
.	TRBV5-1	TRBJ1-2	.	CASSLEGGPNYGYTF	TGCGCCAGCAGCTTGGAGGGGGGGCCGAACTATGGCTACACCTTC
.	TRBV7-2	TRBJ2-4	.	CASSSGPGLNF	TGTGCCAGCAGCTCAGGGCCGGGACTGAACTTC
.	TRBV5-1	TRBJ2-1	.	CASSLVAGSYNEQFF	TGCGCCAGCAGCTTGGTTGCGGGTTCCTACAATGAGCAGTTCTTC
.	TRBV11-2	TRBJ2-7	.	CASSLAGDSYEQYF	TGTGCCAGCAGCTTAGCTGGCGACAGCTACGAGCAGTACTTC
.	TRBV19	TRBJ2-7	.	CASSTQLGSYEQYF	TGTGCCAGTAGTACCCAACTGGGTTCCTACGAGCAGTACTTC
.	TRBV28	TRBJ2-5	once	CASSLALGRKTQYF	TGTGCCAGCAGTTTGGCCCTGGGGAGAAAGACCCAGTACTTC
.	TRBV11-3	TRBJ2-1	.	CASSLSREAPYNEQFF	TGTGCCAGCAGCTTAAGTAGGGAGGCCCCCTACAATGAGCAGTTCTTC
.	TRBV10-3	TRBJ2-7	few	CAISAGGDEQYF	TGTGCCATCAGTGCTGGGGGCGACGAGCAGTACTTC
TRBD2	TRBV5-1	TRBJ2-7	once	CASSLRTSAGEQYF	TGCGCCAGCAGCCTCAGGACTAGCGCAGGCGAGCAGTACTTC
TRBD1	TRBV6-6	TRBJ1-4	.	CASSYDGRGREKLFF	TGTGCCAGCAGTTACGACGGAAGGGGGCGTGAAAAACTGTTTTTT
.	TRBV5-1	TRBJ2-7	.	CASSLSGTPISYEQYF	TGCGCCAGCAGCCTATCCGGGACACCTATCTCCTACGAGCAGTACTTC
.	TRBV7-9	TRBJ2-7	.	CASSLSALRWGEQYF	TGTGCCAGCAGCTTAAGCGCATTGCGTTGGGGCGAGCAGTACTTC
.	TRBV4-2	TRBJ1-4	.	CASSHGRENEKLFF	TGTGCCAGCAGCCATGGACGGGAAAATGAAAAACTGTTTTTT
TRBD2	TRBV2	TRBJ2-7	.	CASSAIAGGAYEQYF	TGTGCCAGCAGCGCAATAGCGGGAGGGGCCTACGAGCAGTACTTC
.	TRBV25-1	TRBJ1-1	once	CASSKVTEAFF	TGTGCCAGCAGTAAGGTCACTGAAGCTTTCTTT
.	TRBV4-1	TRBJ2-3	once	CASSQDRATDTQYF	TGCGCCAGCAGCCAAGATAGGGCGACAGATACGCAGTATTTT
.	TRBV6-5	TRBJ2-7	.	CASSYSGTSSSYEQYF	TGTGCCAGCAGTTACTCGGGGACAAGTAGCTCCTACGAGCAGTACTTC
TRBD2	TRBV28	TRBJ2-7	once	CASSLGLAGVYEQYF	TGTGCCAGCAGTTTAGGCCTAGCGGGAGTCTACGAGCAGTACTTC
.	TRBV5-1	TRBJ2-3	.	CASSLGARLGTDTQYF	TGCGCCAGCAGCTTGGGCGCGAGGCTGGGGACGGATACGCAGTATTTT
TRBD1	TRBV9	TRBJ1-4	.	CASSRQGVNEKLFF	TGTGCCAGCAGTCGACAGGGAGTTAATGAAAAACTGTTTTTT
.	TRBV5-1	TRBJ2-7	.	CASSPQGQSSYEQYF	TGCGCCAGCAGCCCCCAGGGCCAGAGCTCCTACGAGCAGTACTTC
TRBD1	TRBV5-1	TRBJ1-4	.	CASSADRVGEKLFF	TGCGCCAGCAGCGCGGACAGGGTTGGGGAAAAACTGTTTTTT
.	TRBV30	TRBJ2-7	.	CAWSDLYEQYF	TGTGCCTGGAGTGATCTCTACGAGCAGTACTTC
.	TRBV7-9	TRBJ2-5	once	CASSGRRLRGAEYQETQYF	TGTGCCAGCAGCGGCCGTCGTCTTCGAGGCGCGGAGTACCAAGAGACCCAGTACTTC
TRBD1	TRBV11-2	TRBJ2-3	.	CASSSGQGARDTQYF	TGTGCCAGCAGCTCAGGACAGGGGGCACGGGATACGCAGTATTTT
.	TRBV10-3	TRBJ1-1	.	CAISDDRQGTEAFF	TGTGCCATCAGTGACGACAGGCAGGGGACTGAAGCTTTCTTT
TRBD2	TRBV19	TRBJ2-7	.	CASSILAGVAYEQYF	TGTGCCAGTAGTATTCTAGCGGGAGTGGCCTACGAGCAGTACTTC
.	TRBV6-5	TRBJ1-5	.	CASRRRDNSNQPQHF	TGTGCCAGCAGAAGACGAGACAATAGCAATCAGCCCCAGCATTTT
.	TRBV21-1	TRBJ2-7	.	CATERGRHYEQYF	TGTGCCACCGAAAGGGGTAGGCACTACGAGCAGTACTTC
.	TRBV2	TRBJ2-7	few	CASSLGGPSGQYF	TGTGCCAGCAGCCTCGGGGGGCCGTCAGGGCAGTACTTC
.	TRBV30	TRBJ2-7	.	CAWGDGTYEQYF	TGTGCCTGGGGGGACGGGACCTACGAGCAGTACTTC
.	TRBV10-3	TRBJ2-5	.	CAISESGLRQETQYF	TGTGCCATCAGTGAGTCGGGACTCCGGCAAGAGACCCAGTACTTC
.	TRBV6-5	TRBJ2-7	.	CASSYSRTGGEQYF	TGTGCCAGCAGTTACTCGAGAACAGGAGGCGAGCAGTACTTC
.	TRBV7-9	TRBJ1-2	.	CASSFLFHERPEGYGYTF	TGTGCCAGCAGCTTCTTATTTCATGAAAGGCCCGAGGGCTATGGCTACACCTTC
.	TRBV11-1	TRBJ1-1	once	CASSLGAANTEAFF	TGTGCCAGCAGCTTAGGGGCAGCGAACACTGAAGCTTTCTTT
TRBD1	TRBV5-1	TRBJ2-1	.	CASSLGDREGDRFF	TGCGCCAGCAGCTTGGGGGACAGGGAGGGTGATAGGTTCTTC
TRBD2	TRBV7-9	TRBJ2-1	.	CASSSPGGSYNEQFF	TGTGCCAGCAGCTCCCCGGGAGGCTCCTACAATGAGCAGTTCTTC
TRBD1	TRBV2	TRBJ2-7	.	CASSSSGTVIREQYF	TGTGCCAGCAGTTCATCCGGGACAGTTATCCGCGAGCAGTACTTC
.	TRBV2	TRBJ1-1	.	CASSEALQSGTEAFF	TGTGCCAGCAGTGAAGCGCTTCAAAGTGGGACTGAAGCTTTCTTT
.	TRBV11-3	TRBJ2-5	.	CASSPRETQYF	TGTGCCAGCAGCCCGCGAGAGACCCAGTACTTC
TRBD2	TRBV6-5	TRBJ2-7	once	CASRTGTINSYEQYF	TGTGCCAGCAGAACCGGGACTATAAACTCCTACGAGCAGTACTTC
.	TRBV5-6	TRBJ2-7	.	CASSPPPGPGGYEQYF	TGTGCCAGCAGCCCCCCGCCCGGCCCCGGGGGATACGAGCAGTACTTC
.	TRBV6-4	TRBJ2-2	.	CASSERGFTGELFF	TGTGCCAGCAGTGAGAGGGGTTTCACCGGGGAGCTGTTTTTT
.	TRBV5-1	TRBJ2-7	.	CASSPTTAYEQYF	TGCGCCAGCAGCCCGACTACTGCCTACGAGCAGTACTTC
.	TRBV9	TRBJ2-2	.	CASSEGIRSTGELFF	TGTGCCAGCAGCGAAGGGATCAGATCGACCGGGGAGCTGTTTTTT
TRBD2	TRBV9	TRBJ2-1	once	CASSVDAASGYNEQFF	TGTGCCAGCAGCGTAGACGCGGCTAGCGGGTACAATGAGCAGTTCTTC
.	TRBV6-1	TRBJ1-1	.	CASLEEGGAFF	TGTGCCAGCCTAGAGGAGGGGGGGGCTTTCTTT
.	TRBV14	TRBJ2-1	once	CASSQVARTTHSYNEQFF	TGTGCCAGCAGCCAAGTCGCACGGACTACACACTCCTACAATGAGCAGTTCTTC
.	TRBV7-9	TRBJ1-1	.	CASSIFGTSGTEAFF	TGTGCCAGCAGTATCTTCGGGACGTCGGGAACTGAAGCTTTCTTT
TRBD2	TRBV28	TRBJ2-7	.	CASSSGGAGAGPYEQYF	TGTGCCAGCAGTTCCGGGGGGGCGGGGGCCGGCCCCTACGAGCAGTACTTC